The clone carrying this T cell receptor beta chain showed up just a few times. This sample is drawn from a study of prognosis after radiotherapy for stage I lung cancer. Genomic DNA yielded TCR beta CDR3, amplified by two-round multiplex PCR. Every TRBV and TRBJ gene had its own specific primer in first-round PCR. TCRdb ran MiXCR on the multiplex PCR reads and lists one entry per CDR3 protein. This sample carries around 25,000 distinct CDR3 sequences, approximately 35% of them seen once, and the ten largest clones take 55% to 65%. Collection of peripheral blood, in a volume of about 5.4 milliliters, was performed at each of two time points. This TCR derives from a donor over 45 with non-small cell lung cancer. The material was PBMCs, obtained before or after stereotactic body radiation therapy (not recorded which).

In DNA form, the CDR3 reads TGCAGTGCTAGAGATCGGGTGGGAGGCTGGGCTTTCTTT. Protein: CSARDRVGGWAFF. The rearrangement links TRBV20-1 to TRBJ1-1, with no clear D. The CDR3 consists of 13 residues. V was clipped by 0 bases and J by 11 bases, with 16 bases between them. Looked up from germline, CDR1 is DFQATT and CDR2 is SNEGSKA (reference sequence).